This T cell receptor (beta chain) originates from a study of siplizumab effects on memory and regulatory T cells. General study results and limits: The authors did not confirm suppressive function in proliferating Tregs from siplizumab cultures.

Deletions cut 2 bases from V and 1 base from J, with 10 bases between. Germline CDR1 SGHRS, CDR2 YFSETQ. The CDR3 runs 14 residues. Method: immunoSEQ multiplex PCR; TCRdb's copy keeps in-frame clones and lacks some. Of some 100,000 clones listed, approximately 91% were seen once; the top ten hold approximately 0.15%. Regarding this clone: What it recognizes is unknown.

The chain links TRBV5-1 to TRBJ2-7, with D possibly being TRBD1 or TRBD2 (5 bases each). The sequenced material came from CD4+ T cells sorted from blood. This TCR was sampled from a human donor in good health. CDR3 amino acids: CASSFSGPSYEQYF. Here the CDR3 DNA reads TGCGCCAGCAGCTTTTCGGGGCCTTCCTACGAGCAGTACTTC.